Below are 23 T cell receptor beta chains sequenced from a single sample in a study of regulatory T cells in long-lasting Graves disease. For TCR beta, libraries came from iRepertoire HTBI primers and Arm-PCR of CDR3 regions. MiXCR, applied by TCRdb to the multiplex PCR reads, yields one record per CDR3 protein. The repertoire consists of around 450,000 distinct CDR3 sequences, with under 25% occurring once and the leading ten covering around 7%. Time point of the sample: persistent/refractory GD, antithyroid drugs over 5 years with positive TRAb. Construction of the TCR library relied on RNA isolated from PBMCs. Sample: peripheral blood mononuclear cells (PBMCs), taken when the disease was refractory, from a patient treated with antithyroid drugs. These receptors were collected from a female donor with Graves disease.

This clonotype was picked up many times. The V call is TRBV28, the J call TRBJ2-5; 9 positions agree with TRBD2. The germline gives CDR1 MDHEN, CDR2 SYDVKM. J was trimmed by 4 bases and V by 3 bases; bases with no gene match: 6. The CDR3 is made up of 15 amino acids. CDR3 DNA sequence: TGTGCCAGCAGTTTGGGGCGGGAGGGGAGAGAGACCCAGTACTTC. This codes for CASSLGREGRETQYF.

The gene calls are TRBV6-1 and TRBJ2-5, with D possibly matching TRBD1 (8 bases). The V gene lost 6 bases and the J gene lost 5 bases, with 16 bases spanning the gap. This CDR3 region has 14 residues. Germline lookup yields CDR1 MNHNS and CDR2 SASEGT. The DNA of the CDR3 is TGTGCCAGCAGCCAATCACAGGGGGGGGAGACCCAGTACTTC. As protein: CASSQSQGGETQYF.

The chain has TRBV30 and TRBJ2-7, with a tentative D call TRBD1 (6 bases). The CDR3 sequence is 15 residues long. V lost 0 bases and J lost 9, with 21 bases in between. CDR1 is GTSNPN, CDR2 SVGIG, per germline (reference sequence). The CDR3 coding sequence is TGTGCCTGGAGTGTATTGAGGACAGATCGCGCGGGGCAGTACTTC. Its protein product is CAWSVLRTDRAGQYF.

This clonotype was observed a few times. The chain employs TRBV24-1 and TRBJ2-4; TRBD2 aligns across 11 bases. V gave up 2 bases and J gave up 1 base; unmatched junction bases: 3. The germline V gene has CDR1 KGHDR and CDR2 SFDVKD. CDR3 size: 17 residues. In DNA, the CDR3 is TGTGCCACCAGTGATTCGGGACTAGCGGCCGCCAAAAACATTCAGTACTTC. Translated, it gives CATSDSGLAAAKNIQYF.

The chain combines TRBV10-3 with TRBJ2-3; 11 nucleotides align to TRBD2. The CDR3 runs to 17 residues. Germline lookup yields CDR1 ENHRY and CDR2 SYGVKD. J was trimmed by 2 bases and V by 4 bases; bases with no gene match: 8. CDR3 coding DNA: TGTGCCATCAGTGGGATAGCGGGGGGGCCTGACACAGATACGCAGTATTTT. Encoded protein: CAISGIAGGPDTDTQYF.

As regards this clonotype: At one end the junction does not follow the germline gene, possibly because of a read error. The chain recombines TRBV7-2 with TRBJ2-5, with TRBD2 identical over 8 bases. There are 16 residues in the CDR3. CDR1 is SGHTA and CDR2 is FQGNSA in the germline V gene. CDR3 protein: CASSSIAGNRREAQYF. DNA for the CDR3: TGTGCCAGCAGTTCTATAGCGGGAAATCGGCGAGAGGCCCAGTACTTC. Variable domain in full (rest from reference TRBV7-2 and TRBJ2-5): GAGVSQSPSNKVTEKGKDVELRCDPISGHTALYWYRQSLGQGLEFLIYFQGNSAPDKSGLPSDRFSAERTGGSVSTLTIQRTQQEDSAVYLCASSSIAGNRREAQYFGPGTRLLVL.

This clonotype was picked up a small number of times. The chain employs TRBV6-6 and TRBJ2-7, with D possibly being TRBD2 (6 bases). Trimming pared 0 bases from V and 3 bases from J, leaving 12 bases between. Germline-derived CDR1 and CDR2 are MNHNY and SVGAGI (reference sequence). CDR3 length equals 15 residues. In DNA form, the CDR3 reads TGTGCCAGCAGTTACTCGAGCGGGTCGGACTACGAGCAGTACTTC. Encoded protein: CASSYSSGSDYEQYF.

The chain combines TRBV28 with TRBJ2-3, with D possibly matching TRBD1 (5 bases). CDR3 length: 13 residues. The V end was cut by 7 bases, the J end by 4 bases, with 12 bases between. CDR1 and CDR2 (germline): MDHEN, SYDVKM. The CDR3 nucleotides are TGTGCCAGCAATCCAGGGTGGGCAGATACGCAGTATTTT. Amino acid sequence: CASNPGWADTQYF.

This sequence joins TRBV6-5 and TRBJ1-5; D remains ambiguous. The CDR3 consists of 16 residues. Germline CDR1 and CDR2: MNHEY and SVGAGI. Trimming took 1 base from V and 1 from J, leaving 11 bases between them. The CDR3: CASSYLWTESNQPQHF. The CDR3 region has the DNA TGTGCCAGCAGTTACTTATGGACCGAAAGCAATCAGCCCCAGCATTTT.

This clonotype appeared a few times. This chain joins TRBV4-3 and TRBJ2-5; no clear D gene. CDR1 is LGHNA and CDR2 is YSLEER in the germline V gene. CDR3 length: 14 amino acids. Between the trimmed V and J ends, which lost 0 bases and 2 bases, there was a span of 7 bases. The CDR3 sequence is CASSQEEGQETQYF. In DNA form, the CDR3 reads TGCGCCAGCAGCCAAGAGGAAGGGCAAGAGACCCAGTACTTC.

This clonotype came up a few times. The chain joins TRBV7-8 to TRBJ2-5; 11 nucleotides match TRBD2. This CDR3 is 17 amino acids long. Unmatched junction bases numbered 8, after V lost 0 bases and J lost 5 bases. Germline V CDR1 and CDR2: SGHVS, FQNEAQ. The CDR3: CASSLAEGLAVGETQYF. CDR3 sequence (DNA): TGTGCCAGCAGCTTAGCGGAGGGACTAGCGGTCGGGGAGACCCAGTACTTC.

This clonotype has ten or more counts. The chain is built from TRBV2 and TRBJ2-2; D not certain. This CDR3 contains 14 residues. Per germline, CDR1 SNHLY and CDR2 FYNNEI. The V end was cut by 4 bases, the J end by 4 bases, with 10 bases between. CDR3 in amino acids: CASSAYSSTGELFF. CDR3 sequence (DNA): TGTGCCAGCAGTGCCTACAGCTCCACCGGGGAGCTGTTTTTT.

This clonotype occurred a few times. This chain uses TRBV25-1 with TRBJ2-3; no clear D. The CDR3 is 15 amino acids. Trimming took 3 bases from V and 2 from J, leaving 12 bases between them. Germline V gene sequence: CDR1 MGHDK, CDR2 SYGVNS. DNA of the CDR3: TGTGCCAGCAGTGACGGTGGGTTTGTCACAGATACGCAGTATTTT. This sequence encodes CASSDGGFVTDTQYF.

There are a few counts of this clonotype. The V and J genes are TRBV5-1 and TRBJ2-4; 8 nucleotides align to TRBD1. The CDR3 contains 17 residues. V shed 0 bases, J shed 0 bases, and the junction held 5 bases outside the gene matches. Germline CDR1 and CDR2: SGHRS and YFSETQ. The CDR3 region is CASSLGTGFLAKNIQYF. CDR3 sequence (DNA): TGCGCCAGCAGCTTGGGGACAGGGTTTCTAGCCAAAAACATTCAGTACTTC. Full variable domain (outside the CDR3, taken from reference TRBV5-1 and TRBJ2-4): KAGVTQTPRYLIKTRGQQVTLSCSPISGHRSVSWYQQTPGQGLQFLFEYFSETQRNKGNFPGRFSGRQFSNSRSEMNVSTLELGDSALYLCASSLGTGFLAKNIQYFGAGTRLSVL.

The genes are TRBV7-9 and TRBJ2-5; D may be TRBD2 (6 bases). With 1 base removed from V and 4 bases from J, the gap between germline ends came to 16 bases. This CDR3 has 16 amino acids. The germline CDR1 and CDR2 sequences are SEHNR and FQNEAQ (reference sequence). DNA for the CDR3: TGTGCCAGCAGCTTAGGAGCAGGGTTCGGGGGAGAGACCCAGTACTTC. Translating gives CASSLGAGFGGETQYF. Together with reference TRBV7-9 and TRBJ2-5, the CDR3 gives the full variable domain: DTGVSQNPRHKITKRGQNVTFRCDPISEHNRLYWYRQTLGQGPEFLTYFQNEAQLEKSRLLSDRFSAERPKGSFSTLEIQRTEQGDSAMYLCASSLGAGFGGETQYFGPGTRLLVL.

This clonotype showed up just a few times. The genes are TRBV5-6 and TRBJ1-5; the match to TRBD1 covers 7 bases. V trimming: 9 bases; J trimming: 2 bases; junction bases outside the gene matches: 17. The CDR3 loop spans 17 amino acids. CDR1 and CDR2 from the germline V gene are SGHDT and YYEEEE. The CDR3 nucleotides are TGTGCCACCTTTTTTTGTCTCGAGGGGGCTGGCAATCAGCCCCAGCATTTT. It encodes CATFFCLEGAGNQPQHF.

This clonotype was found a few times. The chain couples TRBV28 to TRBJ2-2; TRBD1 agrees at 9 bases. The CDR3 loop spans 15 amino acids. Germline V gene lookup returns CDR1 MDHEN and CDR2 SYDVKM. V gave up 6 bases and J gave up 7 bases; unmatched junction bases: 9. The CDR3 loop is CASRLQGAWIGELFF. In DNA form, the CDR3 reads TGTGCCAGCAGGCTACAGGGGGCTTGGATCGGGGAGCTGTTTTTT.

This clonotype turned up a few times. V and J are TRBV7-8 and TRBJ2-7; 8 bases agree with TRBD2. V lost 5 bases, J lost 6 bases, and 18 bases stayed unmatched. The V gene's germline CDR1 is SGHVS and CDR2 FQNEAQ. The CDR3 runs to 17 residues. CDR3: CASSPRRVGLVSGEQYF. CDR3 sequence (DNA): TGTGCCAGCAGCCCCCGCCGGGTGGGACTAGTCTCCGGCGAGCAGTACTTC.

This clonotype was counted ten times or more. The chain couples TRBV2 to TRBJ1-4, with D possibly TRBD1 on 6 matching bases. Trimming cost V 6 bases and J 3 bases, with 8 bases left between them. CDR3 length equals 13 residues. Germline V CDR1 and CDR2: SNHLY, FYNNEI. The CDR3 region is CASSRGPNEKLFF. In DNA, the CDR3 is TGTGCCAGCAGCAGGGGCCCTAATGAAAAACTGTTTTTT.

This clonotype occurred many times. CDR3 loop: CASSVGQGDQPQHF. For the CDR3, the DNA is TGTGCCAGCAGCGTGGGACAGGGGGATCAGCCCCAGCATTTT. J is TRBJ1-5 and V is TRBV11-1, with 11 bases that match TRBD1. The ends lost 5 bases at V and 5 bases at J; junction bases unmatched: 2. The CDR3 has 14 amino acids. The germline gives CDR1 SGHAT, CDR2 FQDESV (reference sequence).

This clonotype was seen ten or more times. The rearrangement joins TRBV28 to TRBJ1-1; 7 nucleotides match TRBD1. With 6 bases clipped from V and 7 bases from J, the junction kept 5 bases outside the gene matches. CDR3 length equals 12 residues. The germline CDR1 and CDR2 sequences are MDHEN and SYDVKM. CDR3 DNA sequence: TGTGCCAGCAGCTTAGGGGACAGTGAAGCTTTCTTT. It codes for CASSLGDSEAFF.

The chain links TRBV6-5 to TRBJ2-1, with D tentatively TRBD2 (5 bases). This CDR3 is built from 15 residues. The V gene's germline CDR1 is MNHEY and CDR2 SVGAGI. The V end was cut by 2 bases, the J end by 6 bases, with 14 bases between. Here the CDR3 reads CASSYPKRGPNEQFF. The CDR3 DNA is TGTGCCAGCAGTTACCCCAAGAGAGGGCCCAATGAGCAGTTCTTC.

This clonotype was recorded many times. The chain links TRBV5-1 to TRBJ2-7; 7 bases are a match to TRBD1. CDR3 length: 14 residues. V shed 0 bases, J shed 4 bases, and the junction held 4 bases outside the gene matches. Germline-derived CDR1 and CDR2 are SGHRS and YFSETQ. The CDR3 loop is CASSLERRGYEQYF. CDR3 in DNA: TGCGCCAGCAGCTTGGAGCGCAGGGGGTACGAGCAGTACTTC.